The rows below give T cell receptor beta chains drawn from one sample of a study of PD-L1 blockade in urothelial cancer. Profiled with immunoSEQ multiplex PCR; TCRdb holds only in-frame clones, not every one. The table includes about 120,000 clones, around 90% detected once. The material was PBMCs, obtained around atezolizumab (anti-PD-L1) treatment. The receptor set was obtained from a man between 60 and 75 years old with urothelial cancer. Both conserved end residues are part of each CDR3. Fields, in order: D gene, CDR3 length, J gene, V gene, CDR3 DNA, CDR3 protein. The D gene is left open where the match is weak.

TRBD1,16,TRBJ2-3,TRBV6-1,TGTGCCAGCAGTGATAGACCGGGACAGGGGGTGGATACGCAGTATTTT,CASSDRPGQGVDTQYF
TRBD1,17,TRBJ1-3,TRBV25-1,TGTGCCAGCAGTGAATCTAGGACAGGGCCTTCTGGAAACACCATATATTTT,CASSESRTGPSGNTIYF
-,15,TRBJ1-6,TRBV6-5,TGTGCCAGCGGCATACAGAGCTCCTATAATTCACCCCTCCACTTT,CASGIQSSYNSPLHF
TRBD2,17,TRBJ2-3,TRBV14,TGTGCCAGCAGCCCCCTGGGTGCTAGCGGGGGTTACGATACGCAGTATTTT,CASSPLGASGGYDTQYF
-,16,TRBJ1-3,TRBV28,TGTGCCAGCAGTTTGGGTGGTAGGCCAGGGGGAAACACCATATATTTT,CASSLGGRPGGNTIYF
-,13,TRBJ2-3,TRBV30,TGTGCCTGGGGACGAAGGGGCGCAGATACGCAGTATTTT,CAWGRRGADTQYF
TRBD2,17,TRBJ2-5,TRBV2,TGTGCCAGCAGTGAAGCGTACCTAGCGGCGAGGGGAGAGACCCAGTACTTC,CASSEAYLAARGETQYF
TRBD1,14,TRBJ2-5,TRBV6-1,TGTGCCAGCAGTGCTGACAGGGTTTTAGAGACCCAGTACTTC,CASSADRVLETQYF
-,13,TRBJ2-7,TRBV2,TGTGCCAGCAGTGATCCCAGGGACTACGAGCAGTACTTC,CASSDPRDYEQYF
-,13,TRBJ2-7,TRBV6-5,TGTGCCAGCGAATCGAACTGGGGCTCCGAGCAGTACTTC,CASESNWGSEQYF
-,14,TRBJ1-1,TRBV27,TGTGCCAGCAGACCTACAGGGTGGAACACTGAAGCTTTCTTT,CASRPTGWNTEAFF
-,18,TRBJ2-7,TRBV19,TGTGCCAGTAGTATCGGGTGGAGGGGGCGACGGGAGCACCACGAGCAGTACTTC,CASSIGWRGRREHHEQYF
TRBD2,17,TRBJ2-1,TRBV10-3,TGTGCCATCAGTGATACTCGGGAACTAGCGGGAGTTAATGAGCAGTTCTTC,CAISDTRELAGVNEQFF
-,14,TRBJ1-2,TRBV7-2,TGTGCCAGTTCTTTCGGGGGGGCGCGTCGGGGCTACACCTTC,CASSFGGARRGYTF
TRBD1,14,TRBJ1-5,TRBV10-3,TGTGCCATCAGTGATGGACAGGGGAATCAGCCCCAGCATTTT,CAISDGQGNQPQHF
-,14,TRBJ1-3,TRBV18,TGTGCCAGCTCAGACAGAATCTCTGGAAACACCATATATTTT,CASSDRISGNTIYF
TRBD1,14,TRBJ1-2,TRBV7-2,TGTGCCAGCAGCTGGACAGGGGAAAGAAATGGCTACACCTTC,CASSWTGERNGYTF
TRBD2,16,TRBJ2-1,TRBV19,TGTGCCAGTAGTGCGCTGGATGCAGCGGGAGAACATGAGCAGTTCTTC,CASSALDAAGEHEQFF
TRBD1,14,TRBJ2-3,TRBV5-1,TGCGCCAGCAGCTTACAGGGGCAGGCAGATACGCAGTATTTT,CASSLQGQADTQYF
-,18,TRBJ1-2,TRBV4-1,TGCGCCAGCAGCCCCGGTTCCAGGGTAACGTTGGCCGGGAGGGGCTACACCTTC,CASSPGSRVTLAGRGYTF